This entry is about one TCR beta chain. Methods used by the authors: Estimation of nucleated cell counts was performed using reference gene primer amplification. The data were produced by immunoSEQ multiplex PCR, yet TCRdb's version contains in-frame clones alone and is incomplete. The V and J calls and clone size come from that table; D and trimming were worked out from the DNA. The sample consists of 99,000 or so clones, approximately 88% of them appearing once. These data belong to a study of blood T cell repertoires in COVID-19. Losses at the gene ends were 4 bases for V and 7 bases for J; bases not matched to a gene: 3. CDR3 length: 14 amino acids. Germline V CDR1 and CDR2: SGDLS, YYNGEE.

This receptor was identified in a human donor in a cohort sampled during active COVID-19. The chain employs TRBV9 and TRBJ1-6, with 9 bases aligning to TRBD1. Sequences were obtained from peripheral blood. The CDR3 region is CASSIQGANSPLHF. CDR3 sequence (DNA): TGTGCCAGCAGCATACAGGGGGCCAATTCACCCCTCCACTTT.